These T cell receptor beta chains were read from a single sample in a study of control samples from healthy donors and cancer patients. Libraries were prepared by immunoSEQ multiplex PCR; TCRdb keeps only in-frame clonotypes and omits some of them. The table records 90,000 to 120,000 clones, approximately 82% of them present only once. Sequences were obtained from blood. These receptors originate from a young man in good health. Each CDR3 is given with its conserved first and last residue. The D gene is left open where the match is weak. Expanded clones are given a class, and other clones once, few, many or no size at all.

D gene	J gene	clone size	V gene	CDR3 protein	CDR3 DNA
NA	TRBJ2-3	NA	TRBV9	CASSVGTFGADTQYF	TGTGCCAGCAGCGTAGGGACATTCGGGGCAGATACGCAGTATTTT
NA	TRBJ1-1	NA	TRBV19	CASSIGKGYTEAFF	TGTGCCAGTAGTATCGGTAAGGGATACACTGAAGCTTTCTTT
TRBD1	TRBJ1-2	NA	TRBV4-1	CASSPAGGDRGAYGYTF	TGCGCCAGCAGCCCGGCGGGAGGAGACAGGGGAGCCTATGGCTACACCTTC
TRBD1	TRBJ2-5	NA	TRBV11-2	CASSSGTAPQAQYF	TGTGCCAGCAGCTCCGGGACAGCCCCACAAGCCCAGTACTTC
TRBD1	TRBJ2-7	NA	TRBV6-5	CASRSRDRVKSEQYF	TGTGCCAGCAGATCCCGGGACAGGGTAAAGAGCGAGCAGTACTTC
NA	TRBJ1-1	NA	TRBV5-1	CASSPAGRREDTEAFF	TGCGCCAGCAGCCCCGCTGGGAGAAGGGAGGACACTGAAGCTTTCTTT
NA	TRBJ2-1	NA	TRBV2	CASSAVRSGGANYNEQFF	TGTGCCAGCAGCGCCGTTCGTTCGGGGGGCGCGAACTACAATGAGCAGTTCTTC
TRBD1	TRBJ1-2	NA	TRBV30	CACYQWAGGYGYTF	TGTGCCTGCTATCAATGGGCAGGGGGCTATGGCTACACCTTC
NA	TRBJ1-1	NA	TRBV7-9	CASSLAGRTEAFF	TGTGCCAGCAGCTTAGCTGGGCGAACTGAAGCTTTCTTT
NA	TRBJ1-5	few	TRBV7-2	CASSLEDGTNQPQHF	TGTGCCAGCAGCTTAGAGGACGGTACCAATCAGCCCCAGCATTTT
NA	TRBJ1-5	few	TRBV9	CASSVSGDWYQPQHF	TGTGCCAGCAGCGTTTCTGGGGACTGGTATCAGCCCCAGCATTTT
NA	TRBJ2-5	NA	TRBV18	CASSPGVRETQYF	TGTGCCAGCTCACCAGGGGTTCGGGAGACCCAGTACTTC
NA	TRBJ1-6	few	TRBV10-1	CASSAGESPLHF	TGCGCCAGCAGTGCCGGGGAATCACCCCTCCACTTT
TRBD1	TRBJ1-1	NA	TRBV6-5	CASSPLDRINTEAFF	TGTGCCAGCAGCCCCCTGGACAGGATAAACACTGAAGCTTTCTTT